The clone carrying this T cell receptor (beta chain) was seen just once. The data were obtained in a study of blood T cell repertoires in COVID-19. The authors' processing: Reference gene primer amplification gave estimated nucleated cell counts. The method was immunoSEQ multiplex PCR; TCRdb's version includes in-frame clones alone and lacks a portion of them. The V and J calls and the clone size are those of that table, but D and trimming were determined from the DNA. The profile shows about 200,000 clones, around 80% of them singletons. Trimming took off 0 bases at V and 2 bases at J, with 12 bases between the two ends. There are 15 residues in the CDR3. Germline V gene lookup returns CDR1 SGHRS and CDR2 YFSETQ.

The gene calls are TRBV5-1 and TRBJ2-7, with D perhaps matching TRBD2 (5 bases). Sequencing was done on a sample of peripheral blood. The clonotype comes from a woman of 80 years or more with acute or convalescent COVID-19. The CDR3 is CASSLGGSLPYEQYF. CDR3 bases: TGCGCCAGCAGCTTGGGTGGGAGTCTTCCCTACGAGCAGTACTTC.